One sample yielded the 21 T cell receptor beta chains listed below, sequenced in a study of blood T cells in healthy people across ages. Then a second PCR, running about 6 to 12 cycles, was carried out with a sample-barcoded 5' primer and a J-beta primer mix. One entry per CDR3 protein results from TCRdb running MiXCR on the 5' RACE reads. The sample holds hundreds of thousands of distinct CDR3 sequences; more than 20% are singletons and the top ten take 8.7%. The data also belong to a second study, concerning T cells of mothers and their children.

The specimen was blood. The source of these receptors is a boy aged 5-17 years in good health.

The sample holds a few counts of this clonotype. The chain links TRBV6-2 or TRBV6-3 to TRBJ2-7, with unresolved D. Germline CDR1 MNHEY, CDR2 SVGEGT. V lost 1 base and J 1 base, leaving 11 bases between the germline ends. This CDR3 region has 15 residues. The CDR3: CASSYFGQASYEQYF. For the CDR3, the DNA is TGTGCCAGCAGTTACTTCGGTCAGGCATCCTACGAGCAGTACTTC.

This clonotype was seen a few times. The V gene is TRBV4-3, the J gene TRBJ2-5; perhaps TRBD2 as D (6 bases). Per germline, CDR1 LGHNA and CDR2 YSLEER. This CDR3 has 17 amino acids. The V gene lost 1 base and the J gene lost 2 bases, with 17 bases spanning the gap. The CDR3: CASSQVRVRRGQETQYF. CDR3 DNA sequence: TGCGCCAGCAGCCAAGTAAGGGTCCGGAGGGGACAAGAGACCCAGTACTTC.

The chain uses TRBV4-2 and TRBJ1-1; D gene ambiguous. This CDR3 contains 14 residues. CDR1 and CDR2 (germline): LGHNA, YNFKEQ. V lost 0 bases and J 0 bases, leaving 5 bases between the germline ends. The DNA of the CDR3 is TGTGCCAGCAGCCAAGAGGGGATGAACACTGAAGCTTTCTTT. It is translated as CASSQEGMNTEAFF.

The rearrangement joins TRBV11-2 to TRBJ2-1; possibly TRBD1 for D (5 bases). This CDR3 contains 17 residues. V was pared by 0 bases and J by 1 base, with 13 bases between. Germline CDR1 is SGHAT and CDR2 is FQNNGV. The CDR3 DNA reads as TGTGCCAGCAGCTTAGATCGGGCAGGACAATCCTACAATGAGCAGTTCTTC. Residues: CASSLDRAGQSYNEQFF.

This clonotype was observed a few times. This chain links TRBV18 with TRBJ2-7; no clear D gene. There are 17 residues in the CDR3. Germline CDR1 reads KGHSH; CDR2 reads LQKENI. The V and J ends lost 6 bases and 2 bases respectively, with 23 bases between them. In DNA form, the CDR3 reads TGTGCCAGCTCCCGTAACAATGTGGGGTCCGTAGCCTACGAGCAGTACTTC. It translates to CASSRNNVGSVAYEQYF.

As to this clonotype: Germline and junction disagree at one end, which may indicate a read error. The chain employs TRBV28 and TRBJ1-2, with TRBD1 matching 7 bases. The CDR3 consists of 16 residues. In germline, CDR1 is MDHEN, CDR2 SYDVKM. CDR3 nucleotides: TGTGCCAGCAGTCCAACAGGGGCGGGAGGTAACTATGGCCACACCTTC. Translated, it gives CASSPTGAGGNYGHTF.

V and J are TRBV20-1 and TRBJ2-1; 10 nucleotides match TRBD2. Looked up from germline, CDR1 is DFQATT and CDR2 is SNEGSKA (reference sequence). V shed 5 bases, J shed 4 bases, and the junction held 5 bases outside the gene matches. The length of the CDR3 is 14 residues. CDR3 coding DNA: TGCAGTGCTCCAAGCGGGAGGGTTTACAATGAGCAGTTCTTC. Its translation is CSAPSGRVYNEQFF.

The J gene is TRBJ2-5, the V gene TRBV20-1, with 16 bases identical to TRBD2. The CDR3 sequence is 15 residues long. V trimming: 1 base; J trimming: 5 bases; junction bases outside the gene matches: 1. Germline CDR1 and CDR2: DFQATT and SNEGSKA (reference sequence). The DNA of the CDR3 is TGCAGTGCTAGAGTGGGACTAGCGGGAGGGGAGACCCAGTACTTC. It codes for CSARVGLAGGETQYF.

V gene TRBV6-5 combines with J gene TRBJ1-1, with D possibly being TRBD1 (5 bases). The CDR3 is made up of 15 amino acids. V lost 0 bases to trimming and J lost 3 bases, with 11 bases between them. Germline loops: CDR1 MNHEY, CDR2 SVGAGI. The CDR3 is CASSYSRGRDTEAFF. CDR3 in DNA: TGTGCCAGCAGTTACTCCCGGGGGAGGGACACTGAAGCTTTCTTT.

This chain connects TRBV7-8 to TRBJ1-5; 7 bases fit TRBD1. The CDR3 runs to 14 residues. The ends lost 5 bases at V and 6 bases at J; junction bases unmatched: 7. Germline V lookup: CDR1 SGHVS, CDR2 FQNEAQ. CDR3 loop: CASSPWTGGQPQHF. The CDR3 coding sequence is TGTGCCAGCAGCCCTTGGACAGGCGGTCAGCCCCAGCATTTT. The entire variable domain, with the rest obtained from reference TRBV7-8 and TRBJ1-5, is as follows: GAGVSQSPRYKVAKRGQDVALRCDPISGHVSLFWYQQALGQGPEFLTYFQNEAQLDKSGLPSDRFFAERPEGSVSTLKIQRTQQEDSAVYLCASSPWTGGQPQHFGDGTRLSIL.

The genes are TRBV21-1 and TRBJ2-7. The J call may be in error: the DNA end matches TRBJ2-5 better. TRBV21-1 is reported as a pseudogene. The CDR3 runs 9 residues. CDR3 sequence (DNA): TGTGCCAGCAATGTGACCCAGTACTTC. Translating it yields CASNVTQYF.

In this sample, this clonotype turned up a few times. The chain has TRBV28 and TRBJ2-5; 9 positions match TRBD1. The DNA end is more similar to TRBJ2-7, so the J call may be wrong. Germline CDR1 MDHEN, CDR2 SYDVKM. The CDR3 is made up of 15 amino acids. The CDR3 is CASSWTGEFTYEQYF. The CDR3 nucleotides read TGTGCCAGCAGTTGGACAGGGGAGTTTACCTACGAGCAGTACTTC.

CDR3 protein: CATVGQGGTEAFF. CDR3 DNA: TGTGCCACCGTGGGACAGGGCGGCACTGAAGCTTTCTTT. The chain recombines TRBV27 with TRBJ1-1, with 9 nucleotides matching TRBD1. CDR1 is MNHEY and CDR2 is SMNVEV in the germline V gene (reference sequence). With V trimmed by 10 bases and J by 4 bases, 7 bases remained unmatched. The CDR3 sequence is 13 residues long.

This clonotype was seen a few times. CDR3 in DNA: TGCGCCAGCAGCCAAGTCGGGCATCAAGAGACCCAGTACTTC. Encoded protein: CASSQVGHQETQYF. The chain combines TRBV4-3 with TRBJ2-5, with unresolved D. In germline, CDR1 is LGHNA, CDR2 YSLEER. This CDR3 comprises 14 residues. The germline V and J ends were trimmed by 1 base and 2 bases, with 8 bases remaining between them.

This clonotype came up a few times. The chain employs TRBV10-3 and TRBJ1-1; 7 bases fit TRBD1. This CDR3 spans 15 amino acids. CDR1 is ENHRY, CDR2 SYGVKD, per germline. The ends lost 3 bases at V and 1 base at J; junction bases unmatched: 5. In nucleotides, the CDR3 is TGTGCCATCAGTGACTCAGACAGGGCGAACACTGAAGCTTTCTTT. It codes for CAISDSDRANTEAFF.

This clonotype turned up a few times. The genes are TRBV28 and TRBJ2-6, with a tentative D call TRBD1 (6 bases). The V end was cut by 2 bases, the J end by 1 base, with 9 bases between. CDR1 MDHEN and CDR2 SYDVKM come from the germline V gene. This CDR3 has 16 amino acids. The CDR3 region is CASSLQGNSGANVLTF. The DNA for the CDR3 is TGTGCCAGCAGTTTACAGGGGAATTCTGGGGCCAACGTCCTGACTTTC.

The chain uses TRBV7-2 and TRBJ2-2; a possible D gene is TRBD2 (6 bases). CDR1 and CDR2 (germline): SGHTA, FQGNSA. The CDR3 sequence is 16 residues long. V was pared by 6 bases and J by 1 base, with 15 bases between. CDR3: CASSPRPGLNTGELFF. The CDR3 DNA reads TGTGCCAGCAGTCCTCGACCGGGACTGAACACCGGGGAGCTGTTTTTT.

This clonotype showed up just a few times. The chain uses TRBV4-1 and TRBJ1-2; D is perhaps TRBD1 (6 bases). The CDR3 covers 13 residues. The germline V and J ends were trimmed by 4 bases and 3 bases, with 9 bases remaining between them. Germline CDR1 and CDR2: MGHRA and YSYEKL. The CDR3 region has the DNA TGCGCCAGCAGCCTCCCAGGGGACTATGGCTACACCTTC. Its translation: CASSLPGDYGYTF.

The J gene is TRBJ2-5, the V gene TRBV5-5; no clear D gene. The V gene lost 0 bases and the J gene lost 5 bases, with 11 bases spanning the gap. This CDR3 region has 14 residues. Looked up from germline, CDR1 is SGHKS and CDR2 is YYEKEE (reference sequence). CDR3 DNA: TGTGCCAGCAGCTTGGAGATCGGGCGGGAGACCCAGTACTTC. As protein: CASSLEIGRETQYF. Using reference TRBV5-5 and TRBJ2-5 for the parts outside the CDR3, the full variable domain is DAGVTQSPTHLIKTRGQQVTLRCSPISGHKSVSWYQQVLGQGPQFIFQYYEKEERGRGNFPDRFSARQFPNYSSELNVNALLLGDSALYLCASSLEIGRETQYFGPGTRLLVL.

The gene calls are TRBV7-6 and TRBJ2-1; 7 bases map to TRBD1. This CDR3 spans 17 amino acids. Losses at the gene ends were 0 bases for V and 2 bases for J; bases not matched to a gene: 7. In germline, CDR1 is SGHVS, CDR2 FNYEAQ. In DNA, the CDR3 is TGTGCCAGCAGCTTAGCGAGGGGGCATCAAGCCTACAATGAGCAGTTCTTC. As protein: CASSLARGHQAYNEQFF.

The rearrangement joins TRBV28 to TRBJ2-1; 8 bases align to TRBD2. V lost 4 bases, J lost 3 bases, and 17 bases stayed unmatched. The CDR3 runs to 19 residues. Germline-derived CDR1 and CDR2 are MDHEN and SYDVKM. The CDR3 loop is CASSSSETSALPSYNEQFF. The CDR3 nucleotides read TGTGCCAGCAGTTCCTCCGAGACTAGCGCCCTCCCGAGCTACAATGAGCAGTTCTTC.